This T cell receptor beta chain was captured in a study of cytomegalovirus exposure and HLA in healthy donors. Across the whole study: The study's early data release held 75 million to 95 million unique TCRs from HLA-typed donors.

Whole-study results and caveats: Common viral pathogens (according to a later analysis) appeared linked to several of the most significant clusters. Later genetic work tied a missense DCLRE1C variant to beta-chain V and J trimming.

Each donor was nominally healthy when sampled (though unrecorded immune exposures were likely). Germline V gene sequence: CDR1 SGHDT, CDR2 YYEEEE. The length of the CDR3 is 15 residues. The V gene end was trimmed by 0 bases and the J gene end by 2 bases; junction bases not matched to a gene: 4. PCR used 60 Vbeta primers and 13 Jbeta primers. Method: immunoSEQ multiplex PCR; TCRdb's copy keeps in-frame clones and lacks some. In the table there are around 99,000 clones, 73% of which are singletons. In its sample, this clone was seen a few times. Its antigen remains unidentified. The chain couples TRBV5-6 to TRBJ2-5, with 7 bases matching TRBD1. This TCR was sampled from a man aged 30 to 45 in good health and CMV-seronegative. The sample comprised PBMCs. The CDR3 is CASSLVGGLQETQYF. CDR3 nucleotide sequence: TGTGCCAGCAGCTTGGTAGGGGGCCTTCAAGAGACCCAGTACTTC. Looking up the rest from reference TRBV5-6 and TRBJ2-5 gives the full variable domain: DAGVTQSPTHLIKTRGQQVTLRCSPKSGHDTVSWYQQALGQGPQFIFQYYEEEERQRGNFPDRFSGHQFPNYSSELNVNALLLGDSALYLCASSLVGGLQETQYFGPGTRLLVL.